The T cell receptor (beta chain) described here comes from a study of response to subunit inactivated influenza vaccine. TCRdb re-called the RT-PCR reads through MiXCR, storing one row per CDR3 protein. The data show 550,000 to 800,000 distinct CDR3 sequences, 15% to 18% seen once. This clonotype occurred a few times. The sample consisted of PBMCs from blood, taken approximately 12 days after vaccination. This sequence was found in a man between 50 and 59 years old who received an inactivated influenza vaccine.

The CDR3 sequence is CASSLSGTTEYEQYF. CDR3 coding DNA: TGTGCCAGCAGTTTATCCGGGACTACAGAGTACGAGCAGTACTTC. The V call is TRBV28, the J call TRBJ2-7, with TRBD2 identical over 7 bases. The junction had 7 bases not matched to a gene; V was cut back by 1 base and J by 4 bases. The CDR3 is 15 amino acids. From germline, CDR1 is MDHEN and CDR2 SYDVKM.